This section outlines one TCR beta chain sequence together with its context. This clone was seen a few times. The antigen it binds to is not known. No much larger clonotype is one base removed from it; base qualities were not supplied. This entry comes from a study of monozygotic twins with cystic fibrosis (dated by TCRdb to the early 2020s). About the investigation overall: Barcoded libraries were prepared with roughly 15 PCR cycles from about 3.2 micrograms of fragmented DNA. The study compared TCR beta repertoires within and between 16 monozygotic twin pairs with cystic fibrosis to assess genetic influence on V and J gene usage. The cohort included ten female and six male twin pairs, mostly children and adolescents, aged about 2.0 to 40 years with a median of approximately 8.9 years. On the day blood was drawn, the twins' weight-for-height and FEVPerc (FEV1 disease centile) were ranked against those of the 1,000 or so cohort participants. Data for three of the twin pairs had previously been reported in another context.

The investigation overall reported the following: No association turned up between shared CDR3 numbers and age, concordance or disease severity, and the cohort was small. Monozygotic CF twin pairs shared significantly more nucleotide-identical clonotypes within each pair than unrelated CF individuals shared with one another (P = 0.000026, Mann-Whitney). V gene usage was most similar to the co-twin in 13 of 16 pairs, and J usage was most similar to the co-twin in 8 of 16 pairs, which suggests genetic constraints. Simpson clonality was found to be generally low (median approximately 0.0096), suggesting a naive-dominated repertoire, although higher clonality was observed in the most severely affected patients.

Following the manufacturer's instructions, TCR beta CDR3 regions were amplified by multiplex PCR with the immunoSEQ immune profiling system. An Illumina NextSeq system was used for sequencing. Per the source publication's procedure: The immunoSEQ Analyzer platform handled processing of the sequence data, and clonality was calculated by taking the square root of Simpson's index of productive rearrangements. Similarity in V and J usage was measured by Jensen-Shannon distance, and OLGA was used to compute CDR3 generation probabilities. Shared CDR3 sequences were searched against the immuneACCESS database (August 2020) and VDJdb (December 2020). Sourced from immuneACCESS, this table was stored by TCRdb with only in-frame sequences that have V and J called. A share of the clones is absent; for the studies checked, an unresolved V gene accounts for under half, and the remainder has no known explanation. V, J and clone size are those of that table, while D and trimming were read from the DNA. Present in this sample are under 30,000 clones, approximately 90% of which were seen just once. Clones ranked in the top ten supply about 0.54% of the sample.

The twin pairs came from the European Cystic Fibrosis Twin and Sibling Study Cohort, a cohort that recruited patients from 150 to 200 CF clinics across 14 European countries. Zygosity and CFTR genotype were verified in-house, and zygosity was tested by multiplex PCR of nine short tandem repeat loci. Peripheral blood was sampled from each twin, with clinical parameters recorded on the day of blood sampling. Genomic DNA was isolated from peripheral blood cells with phenol/chloroform and kept in TE buffer at 4 degrees C. V sheds 4 bases and J sheds 9 bases, leaving 16 bases between their ends. The germline V gene supplies CDR1 MNHNS and CDR2 SASEGT. From the cysteine up to the phenylalanine, the CDR3 has a length of 13 residues. CDR3 DNA only is kept here, 39 bases in frame from base 1.

The TCR sequence derives from a girl aged 2 to 9 with cystic fibrosis. The sample was blood. The V gene is TRBV6-1 and the J gene is TRBJ2-7, and possibly TRBD2, on 5 matching bases. The sequenced DNA: TGTGCCAGCAGTGTAGCCTACCCGGCGGGGCAGTACTTC. Its protein reads: CASSVAYPAGQYF.